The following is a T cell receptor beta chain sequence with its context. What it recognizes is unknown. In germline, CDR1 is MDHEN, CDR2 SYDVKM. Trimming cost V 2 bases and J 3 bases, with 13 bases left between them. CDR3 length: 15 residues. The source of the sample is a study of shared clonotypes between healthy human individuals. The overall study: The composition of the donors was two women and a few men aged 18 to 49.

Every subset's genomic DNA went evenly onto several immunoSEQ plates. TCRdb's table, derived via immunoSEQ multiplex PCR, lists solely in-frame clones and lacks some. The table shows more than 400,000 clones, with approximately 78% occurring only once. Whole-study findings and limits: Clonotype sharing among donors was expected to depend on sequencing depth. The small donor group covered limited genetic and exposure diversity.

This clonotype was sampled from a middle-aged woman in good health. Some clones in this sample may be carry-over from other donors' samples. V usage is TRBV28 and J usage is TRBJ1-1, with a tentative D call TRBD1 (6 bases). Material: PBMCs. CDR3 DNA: TGTGCCAGCAGTTTAGGACTTAGGGGGGACACTGAAGCTTTCTTT. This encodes CASSLGLRGDTEAFF. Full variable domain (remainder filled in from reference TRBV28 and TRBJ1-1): DVKVTQSSRYLVKRTGEKVFLECVQDMDHENMFWYRQDPGLGLRLIYFSYDVKMKEKGDIPEGYSVSREKKERFSLILESASTNQTSMYLCASSLGLRGDTEAFFGQGTRLTVV.